This T cell receptor beta chain was captured by sequencing in a study of blood T cell repertoires in COVID-19. Under the authors' procedure: Amplification with reference gene primers provided the estimates of nucleated cell counts. Sequenced by immunoSEQ multiplex PCR; TCRdb stores in-frame clones only, minus some. From that table come the V and J calls and clone size; the DNA was used to work out D and trimming. This sample has 300,000 to 350,000 clones; around nine tenths occur once, and the top ten carry roughly 3.5%. The CDR3 extends over 17 amino acids. V lost 4 bases, J lost 0 bases, and 10 bases stayed unmatched. Germline V gene sequence: CDR1 SGHTS, CDR2 YDEGEE.

This receptor was taken from a woman aged 18-29 years who had recovered from COVID-19. Specimen: peripheral blood. The gene calls are TRBV5-8 and TRBJ1-2, with 9 bases lining up with TRBD1. CDR3 sequence: CASSPGTGKEANYGYTF. Here the CDR3 DNA reads TGTGCCAGCAGCCCTGGGACAGGGAAAGAAGCTAACTATGGCTACACCTTC.